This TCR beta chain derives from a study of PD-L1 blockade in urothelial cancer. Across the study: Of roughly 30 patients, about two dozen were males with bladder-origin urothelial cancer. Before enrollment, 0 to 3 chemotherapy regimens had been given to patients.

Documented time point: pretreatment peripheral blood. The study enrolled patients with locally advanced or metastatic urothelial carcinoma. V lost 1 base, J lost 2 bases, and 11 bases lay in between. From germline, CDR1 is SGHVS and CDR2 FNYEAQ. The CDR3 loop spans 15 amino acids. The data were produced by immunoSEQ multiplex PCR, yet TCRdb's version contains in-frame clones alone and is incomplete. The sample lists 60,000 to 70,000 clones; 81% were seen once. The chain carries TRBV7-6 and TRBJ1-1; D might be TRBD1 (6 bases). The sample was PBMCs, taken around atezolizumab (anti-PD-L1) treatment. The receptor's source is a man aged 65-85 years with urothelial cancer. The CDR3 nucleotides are TGTGCCAGCAGCTTAGGGGCAGGGGAAAACACTGAAGCTTTCTTT. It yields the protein CASSLGAGENTEAFF.